A single sample gave rise to the 23 T cell receptor beta chains below, sequenced in a study of monozygotic twins with inflammatory bowel disease. TCRdb re-called the 5' RACE reads; one entry per CDR3 protein, DNA not given. This repertoire includes more than 300,000 distinct CDR3 sequences. The sequenced material came from blood. The receptors were gathered from a human donor with ulcerative colitis or Crohn's disease, or a healthy co-twin of an affected twin (not recorded which).

The rearrangement joins TRBV4-1 to TRBJ1-6; TCRdb proposes TRBD1, but this gene call is untestable without DNA. Germline V gene lookup returns CDR1 MGHRA and CDR2 YSYEKL. The length of the CDR3 is 15 residues. The chain's CDR3 is CASSRSGTASSALHF.

The chain recombines TRBV24-1 with TRBJ2-2. This CDR3 spans 13 amino acids. Germline V lookup: CDR1 KGHDR, CDR2 SFDVKD. The CDR3 loop reads CATSSENTGELFF.

The genes are TRBV10-3 and TRBJ1-1; TCRdb's D call of TRBD1 is untestable without DNA. Germline lookup yields CDR1 ENHRY and CDR2 SYGVKD. The CDR3 consists of 16 residues. The CDR3 is CAISEEGGIGNTEAFF.

V and J are TRBV4-2 and TRBJ1-6; without DNA, the TCRdb call of TRBD1 cannot be checked. The CDR3 contains 17 residues. Germline CDR1 and CDR2: LGHNA and YNFKEQ. Here the CDR3 reads CASSQDRAGENGSPLHF.

The gene calls are TRBV4-3 and TRBJ2-7; TCRdb picks TRBD1, but there is no DNA to check that call. Germline assignment: CDR1 LGHNA and CDR2 YSLEER. The CDR3 is 13 amino acids. CDR3: CASSQAGYYEQYF.

The CDR3 protein is CASSSGFNGYTF. The rearrangement joins TRBV27 to TRBJ1-2. CDR3 size: 12 residues. Per germline, CDR1 MNHEY and CDR2 SMNVEV (reference sequence).

The chain joins TRBV24-1 to TRBJ2-1; the TCRdb call, TRBD2, lacks DNA for checking. CDR1 and CDR2 from the germline V gene are KGHDR and SFDVKD. The CDR3 loop spans 12 amino acids. CDR3 protein: CATSGTTESKFF.

The genes are TRBV4-1 and TRBJ2-2; the TCRdb call, TRBD2, lacks DNA for checking. Germline CDR1 MGHRA, CDR2 YSYEKL. CDR3 size: 17 residues. The CDR3 spells CASSQEGLAANTGELFF.

V gene TRBV5-1 combines with J gene TRBJ1-2; the TCRdb call, TRBD1, lacks DNA for checking. The CDR3 is 15 amino acids. Germline V CDR1 and CDR2: SGHRS, YFSETQ. The CDR3 loop reads CASTLQGGANYGYTF.

The V gene is TRBV2, the J gene TRBJ1-2. Looked up from germline, CDR1 is SNHLY and CDR2 is FYNNEI. This CDR3 spans 12 amino acids. The CDR3: CASSKGAGRDTF.

The chain links TRBV5-5 to TRBJ1-2; TCRdb's D gene call, TRBD1, goes unchecked for lack of DNA. The CDR3 spans 15 residues. CDR1 and CDR2 from the germline V gene are SGHKS and YYEKEE (reference sequence). The CDR3 reads CASSLGRGTIYGYTF.

The CDR3 spells CSARVLQGLSYNEQFF. This chain joins TRBV20-1 and TRBJ2-1; TCRdb outputs TRBD1, but without DNA this stays unchecked. The germline gives CDR1 DFQATT, CDR2 SNEGSKA (reference sequence). The CDR3 totals 16 residues.

This chain uses TRBV12-3 or TRBV12-4 with TRBJ1-5. This CDR3 region has 13 residues. CDR3 amino acids: CASSLGGYQPQHF.

This chain links TRBV7-9 with TRBJ2-3; TCRdb outputs TRBD1, but without DNA this stays unchecked. The CDR3 has 13 amino acids. The germline gives CDR1 SEHNR, CDR2 FQNEAQ (reference sequence). The CDR3 here is CASSWTGSDTQYF.

The chain is built from TRBV4-1 and TRBJ1-1. Germline CDR1 reads MGHRA; CDR2 reads YSYEKL. The CDR3 is made up of 15 amino acids. Here the CDR3 reads CASSQSVVGFAEAFF.

The rearrangement joins TRBV29-1 to TRBJ2-3; the D gene TCRdb calls, TRBD1, cannot be checked with no DNA. Germline V CDR1 and CDR2: SQVTM, ANQGSEA. The CDR3 sequence is 15 residues long. CDR3 in amino acids: CSVEGVGGATDTQYF.

V and J are TRBV6-2 or TRBV6-3 and TRBJ2-2. Germline V CDR1 and CDR2: MNHEY, SVGEGT. This CDR3 spans 14 amino acids. Here the CDR3 reads CASSNRVNTGELFF.

V and J are TRBV7-2 and TRBJ2-5; with no DNA, the TCRdb D assignment of TRBD1 cannot be verified. In germline, CDR1 is SGHTA, CDR2 FQGNSA. This CDR3 is built from 15 residues. The CDR3 here is CASSLDTGVRETQYF.

V is TRBV7-9 and J is TRBJ1-6. The CDR3 consists of 16 residues. Germline lookup yields CDR1 SEHNR and CDR2 FQNEAQ (reference sequence). The CDR3 sequence is CASSLGAGFYNSPLHF.

This sequence joins TRBV27 and TRBJ1-5; TCRdb reports TRBD1, a call that lacks DNA to check it against. The V gene's germline CDR1 is MNHEY and CDR2 SMNVEV (reference sequence). The CDR3 extends over 13 amino acids. The CDR3 region is CATRDSPNQPQHF.

The chain uses TRBV4-2 and TRBJ1-1; TCRdb outputs TRBD1, but without DNA this stays unchecked. The CDR3 length is 15 residues. The V gene's germline CDR1 is LGHNA and CDR2 YNFKEQ. CDR3 loop: CASSQAGQGNTEAFF.

The V gene is TRBV5-1, the J gene TRBJ2-7; TCRdb reports TRBD1, a call that lacks DNA to check it against. This CDR3 contains 14 residues. CDR1 and CDR2 (germline): SGHRS, YFSETQ. The CDR3 spells CASSYDSYVDEQYF.

J is TRBJ2-4 and V is TRBV5-1; TCRdb selects TRBD1, and the lack of DNA leaves this call unchecked. The V gene's germline CDR1 is SGHRS and CDR2 YFSETQ. The CDR3 loop spans 15 amino acids. CDR3 region: CASSLTTGPQSIQYF. Combining the CDR3 with reference TRBV5-1 and TRBJ2-4 gives the whole variable domain KAGVTQTPRYLIKTRGQQVTLSCSPISGHRSVSWYQQTPGQGLQFLFEYFSETQRNKGNFPGRFSGRQFSNSRSEMNVSTLELGDSALYLCASSLTTGPQSIQYFGAGTRLSVL.